What follows are 32 T cell receptor beta chains derived from one specimen sequenced in a study of OX40 agonist ivuxolimab in advanced cancers. The library was prepared using the immunoSEQ multiplex PCR assay. Drawn from immuneACCESS, this table holds only the in-frame rearrangements with V and J called that TCRdb kept. Clones are partly lost; checked studies trace under half to an unresolved V gene and leave the rest unexplained. The sample yields about 12,000 clones; around 74% were counted once. In total, the top ten clones hold around 30% of the sample. This material consisted of CD4+ or CD8+ T cells sorted from blood, taken in a trial of the OX40 agonist ivuxolimab. Receptors were obtained from an adult with an advanced solid tumor such as melanoma, head and neck, liver or kidney cancer.

The chain is built from TRBV6-6 and TRBJ1-5; TRBD1 matches at 7 bases. CDR3 size: 15 residues. With V trimmed by 2 bases and J by 1 base, 2 bases remained unmatched. The germline V gene encodes CDR1 MNHNY and CDR2 SVGAGI (reference sequence). The CDR3 loop reads CASSYGTESNQPQHF. CDR3 nucleotides: TGTGCCAGCAGTTACGGGACAGAGAGCAATCAGCCCCAGCATTTT.

In its sample, this clone is medium-sized (0.01 to 0.1%). The J gene is TRBJ2-7, the V gene TRBV11-3, with D uncertain. The CDR3 is made up of 10 amino acids. With 8 bases removed from V and 3 bases from J, the gap between germline ends came to 5 bases. Germline CDR1 and CDR2: SGHNT and YENEEA. The CDR3 coding sequence is TGTGCCAGCGGAAACTACGAGCAGTACGTC. Translating gives CASGNYEQYV.

This clone appeared a single time. The rearrangement links TRBV11-2 to TRBJ2-3; D not certain. This CDR3 spans 15 amino acids. The V gene lost 0 bases and the J gene lost 0 bases, with 7 bases spanning the gap. Germline V gene sequence: CDR1 SGHAT, CDR2 FQNNGV. For the CDR3, the DNA is TGTGCCAGCAGCTTAGAAGGGTCGAGCACAGATACGCAGTATTTT. Its protein is CASSLEGSSTDTQYF.

This clone came up a few times. This rearrangement joins TRBV5-1 to TRBJ1-1; 7 bases are shared with TRBD1. The CDR3 consists of 12 residues. V lost 4 bases to trimming and J lost 8 bases; unmatched junction nucleotides: 5. Germline V gives CDR1 SGHRS, CDR2 YFSETQ. CDR3 protein: CASSPETGEAFF. DNA for the CDR3: TGCGCCAGCAGCCCCGAGACAGGGGAAGCTTTCTTT. Full variable domain (missing parts from reference TRBV5-1 and TRBJ1-1): KAGVTQTPRYLIKTRGQQVTLSCSPISGHRSVSWYQQTPGQGLQFLFEYFSETQRNKGNFPGRFSGRQFSNSRSEMNVSTLELGDSALYLCASSPETGEAFFGQGTRLTVV.

This chain links TRBV10-3 with TRBJ1-5; a possible D gene is TRBD1 (6 bases). This CDR3 contains 17 residues. Germline V gives CDR1 ENHRY, CDR2 SYGVKD. Trimming left V 10 bases short and J 0 bases short, with 22 bases between. Here the CDR3 reads CASRGGTVAGSNQPQHF. The CDR3 DNA sequence: TGTGCCAGCAGAGGGGGTACAGTGGCAGGTAGCAATCAGCCCCAGCATTTT.

The rearrangement links TRBV7-6 to TRBJ2-7; a weak D match, TRBD1 (5 bases). V was clipped by 1 base and J by 0 bases, with 16 bases between them. The length of the CDR3 is 17 residues. Germline lookup yields CDR1 SGHVS and CDR2 FNYEAQ. CDR3 region: CASSLVLKTDNSYEQYF. The CDR3 DNA reads as TGTGCCAGCAGCTTAGTTTTGAAGACAGATAACTCCTACGAGCAGTACTTC. Full variable domain (missing parts from reference TRBV7-6 and TRBJ2-7): GAGVSQSPRYKVTKRGQDVALRCDPISGHVSLYWYRQALGQGPEFLTYFNYEAQQDKSGLPNDRFSAERPEGSISTLTIQRTEQRDSAMYRCASSLVLKTDNSYEQYFGPGTRLTVT.

This clone was recorded once. The V gene is TRBV10-3, the J gene TRBJ1-1, with D possibly matching TRBD1 (6 bases). Germline-derived CDR1 and CDR2 are ENHRY and SYGVKD. The CDR3 has 14 amino acids. Trimming left V 7 bases short and J 10 bases short, with 22 bases between. CDR3 nucleotides: TGTGCCATCACAGAGACAGGACGTGGGGAGGGAGCTTTCTTT. Translated: CAITETGRGEGAFF.

V is TRBV5-1 and J is TRBJ2-7; the D gene is possibly TRBD1 (5 bases). The CDR3 totals 15 residues. V shed 0 bases and J shed 0 bases, with 10 bases lying between them. Per germline, CDR1 SGHRS and CDR2 YFSETQ. CDR3 coding DNA: TGCGCCAGCAGCTTGGAGAAGGACAACTCCTACGAGCAGTACTTC. Translating it yields CASSLEKDNSYEQYF. The full variable domain, completed using reference TRBV5-1 and TRBJ2-7, is KAGVTQTPRYLIKTRGQQVTLSCSPISGHRSVSWYQQTPGQGLQFLFEYFSETQRNKGNFPGRFSGRQFSNSRSEMNVSTLELGDSALYLCASSLEKDNSYEQYFGPGTRLTVT.

Turning to this clone: This sample also contains other DNA sequences that code for the same CDR3. This sequence joins TRBV4-1 and TRBJ1-1; 11 bases align to TRBD1. The trim removed 3 bases at V and 5 bases at J, leaving 5 bases unmatched. The CDR3 extends over 15 amino acids. CDR1 MGHRA and CDR2 YSYEKL come from the germline V gene. The CDR3 region is CASSQGGQGVTEAFF. Written as DNA, the CDR3 is TGCGCCAGCAGCCAGGGGGGACAGGGGGTAACTGAAGCTTTCTTT.

This chain links TRBV19 with TRBJ1-1; TRBD1 matches 7 bases. CDR3 length: 13 residues. Unmatched junction bases numbered 9, after V lost 6 bases and J lost 8 bases. The germline V gene has CDR1 LNHDA and CDR2 SQIVND (reference sequence). CDR3: CASRPRQGPEAFF. In DNA form, the CDR3 reads TGTGCCAGTAGACCCAGACAGGGCCCAGAAGCTTTCTTT.

The sample holds a few counts of this clone. The chain links TRBV27 to TRBJ2-2; 8 bases are a match to TRBD1. CDR1 is MNHEY, CDR2 SMNVEV, per germline (reference sequence). The CDR3 has 14 amino acids. V trimming: 5 bases; J trimming: 6 bases; junction bases outside the gene matches: 5. CDR3 in amino acids: CASSRRTGSGELFF. Written as DNA, the CDR3 is TGTGCCAGCAGTAGAAGGACAGGGTCCGGGGAGCTGTTTTTT.

This chain uses TRBV9 with TRBJ2-1, with TRBD1 matching 9 bases. CDR1 is SGDLS and CDR2 is YYNGEE in the germline V gene. The CDR3 loop spans 16 amino acids. After removal of 4 bases from V and 4 bases from J, the junction contained 9 bases not matched to a gene. This chain's CDR3 is CASSHSTGTGYNEQFF. DNA of the CDR3: TGTGCCAGCAGCCACTCCACCGGGACAGGGTACAATGAGCAGTTCTTC.

The chain joins TRBV27 to TRBJ2-1; D unresolved. CDR1 is MNHEY, CDR2 SMNVEV, per germline (reference sequence). V lost 2 bases, J lost 5 bases, and 1 base lay in between. The CDR3 length is 11 residues. The CDR3 loop is CASSLDNEQFF. Written as DNA, the CDR3 is TGTGCCAGCAGTTTAGACAATGAGCAGTTCTTC.

This chain joins TRBV27 and TRBJ2-2; no reliable D call. The V end lost 4 bases, the J end lost 9 bases, and 15 bases lay between the germline ends. The CDR3 contains 14 residues. Germline V gene sequence: CDR1 MNHEY, CDR2 SMNVEV (reference sequence). The CDR3 DNA reads as TGTGCCAGCAGTTCCAACACTGTGAACCGGGAGCTGTTTTTT. Protein product: CASSSNTVNRELFF.

The chain uses TRBV7-9 and TRBJ1-1, with 7 bases identical to TRBD1. Per the germline V gene, CDR1 is SEHNR and CDR2 is FQNEAQ (reference sequence). V trimming: 1 base; J trimming: 3 bases; junction bases outside the gene matches: 11. The CDR3 spans 17 residues. This CDR3 reads CASSLDAGGIWDTEAFF. The CDR3 DNA reads TGTGCCAGCAGCTTAGATGCAGGGGGGATCTGGGACACTGAAGCTTTCTTT.

The DNA of the CDR3 is TGTGCCAGCAGCTTGGCAGGGGATTATAAGTCCTACGAGCAGTACTTC. It yields the protein CASSLAGDYKSYEQYF. The chain couples TRBV13 to TRBJ2-7, with D maybe TRBD1 (6 bases). The CDR3 runs to 16 residues. Trimming removed 3 bases from V and 1 base from J, with 16 bases in between. Germline V lookup: CDR1 PRHDT, CDR2 FYEKMQ (reference sequence).

The chain carries TRBV2 and TRBJ1-5; D unclear. V lost 8 bases and J lost 3, with 17 bases in between. CDR1 is SNHLY, CDR2 FYNNEI, per germline. There are 15 residues in the CDR3. CDR3 in amino acids: CASGRVGNDNQPQHF. CDR3 DNA sequence: TGTGCCAGCGGAAGAGTGGGGAACGACAATCAGCCCCAGCATTTT.

The chain has TRBV29-1 and TRBJ1-1; D gene unclear. CDR1 SQVTM and CDR2 ANQGSEA come from the germline V gene. V gave up 5 bases and J gave up 1 base, with 5 bases separating them. This CDR3 comprises 11 residues. The CDR3 spells CSVLENTEAFF. CDR3 DNA: TGCAGCGTTCTAGAGAACACTGAAGCTTTCTTT.

The chain links TRBV6-4 to TRBJ2-1; 12 bases match TRBD2. This CDR3 region has 15 residues. The germline CDR1 and CDR2 sequences are MRHNA and SNTAGT. V lost 6 bases, J lost 4 bases, and 4 bases stayed unmatched. The CDR3 is CASRPGTSGYNEQFF. Written as DNA, the CDR3 is TGTGCCAGCAGGCCTGGGACTAGCGGGTACAATGAGCAGTTCTTC.

This clone occurred a few times. This chain uses TRBV10-3 with TRBJ1-5; D perhaps matches TRBD1 (5 bases). Trimming removed 6 bases from V and 5 bases from J, with 11 bases in between. This CDR3 has 13 residues. Germline V gene sequence: CDR1 ENHRY, CDR2 SYGVKD. The DNA for the CDR3 is TGTGCCATCAGGAACAGGCGACATCAGCCCCAGCATTTT. It yields the protein CAIRNRRHQPQHF.

The V gene is TRBV6-5, the J gene TRBJ1-2, with D possibly matching TRBD1 (5 bases). Germline V gives CDR1 MNHEY, CDR2 SVGAGI. CDR3 length equals 15 residues. V was shortened by 4 bases and J by 3 bases, with 15 bases between the two germline ends. CDR3 DNA: TGTGCCAGCAGTTGGGGACTCGGAGGAGACTATGGCTACACCTTC. This translates into CASSWGLGGDYGYTF.

The rearrangement uses TRBV7-7 and TRBJ2-5; 7 bases are shared with TRBD1. There are 13 residues in the CDR3. With 5 bases clipped from V and 5 bases from J, the junction kept 5 bases outside the gene matches. In germline, CDR1 is SSHAT, CDR2 FNYEAQ (reference sequence). CDR3 in amino acids: CASSMGQWETQYF. CDR3 DNA sequence: TGTGCCAGCAGCATGGGACAGTGGGAGACCCAGTACTTC.

This clone showed up just once. V and J are TRBV10-3 and TRBJ1-2; 7 bases match TRBD1. V trimming: 0 bases; J trimming: 3 bases; junction bases outside the gene matches: 10. The germline V gene encodes CDR1 ENHRY and CDR2 SYGVKD. The length of the CDR3 is 17 residues. CDR3 nucleotides: TGTGCCATCAGTGAGTCAGGGCTGGACAGGAAAGACTATGGCTACACCTTC. Translating gives CAISESGLDRKDYGYTF.

The gene calls are TRBV9 and TRBJ2-3, with D possibly matching TRBD1 (5 bases). CDR1 SGDLS and CDR2 YYNGEE come from the germline V gene. This CDR3 spans 16 amino acids. V lost 4 bases, J lost 3 bases, and 18 bases lay in between. CDR3: CASSPEWGRETDTQYF. For the CDR3, the DNA is TGTGCCAGCAGCCCCGAGTGGGGCAGGGAAACAGATACGCAGTATTTT.

The chain uses TRBV7-3 and TRBJ2-4, with D possibly matching TRBD2 (6 bases). V was shortened by 4 bases and J by 0 bases, with 19 bases between the two germline ends. Germline V gene sequence: CDR1 SGHTA, CDR2 FQGTGA. The CDR3 contains 18 residues. The CDR3 DNA is TGTGCCAGCAGCTCCCGTGCGGGGCAGGTCCTAGCCAAAAACATTCAGTACTTC. This gives the protein CASSSRAGQVLAKNIQYF.

The chain couples TRBV7-6 to TRBJ2-1; 13 bases map to TRBD2. Losses at the gene ends were 3 bases for V and 3 bases for J; bases not matched to a gene: 8. The CDR3 is 18 amino acids. Germline V gene sequence: CDR1 SGHVS, CDR2 FNYEAQ. Here the CDR3 DNA reads TGTGCCAGCAGCTTGGGGAGGACTAGCGGGAGTTACTACAATGAGCAGTTCTTC. It codes for CASSLGRTSGSYYNEQFF. The variable domain in full, with the rest retrieved from reference TRBV7-6 and TRBJ2-1, is GAGVSQSPRYKVTKRGQDVALRCDPISGHVSLYWYRQALGQGPEFLTYFNYEAQQDKSGLPNDRFSAERPEGSISTLTIQRTEQRDSAMYRCASSLGRTSGSYYNEQFFGPGTRLTVL.

J is TRBJ2-1 and V is TRBV7-9; TRBD1 might be the D (5 bases). The germline V and J ends were trimmed by 10 bases and 4 bases, with 20 bases remaining between them. Germline CDR1 is SEHNR and CDR2 is FQNEAQ (reference sequence). The CDR3 length is 15 residues. CDR3 nucleotides: TGTGCCACTAGGGGCCCGAGGAGCCAATACAATGAGCAGTTCTTC. This translates into CATRGPRSQYNEQFF.

The V gene is TRBV5-6, the J gene TRBJ2-4; perhaps TRBD2 as D (6 bases). This CDR3 spans 17 amino acids. Germline CDR1 SGHDT, CDR2 YYEEEE. V was shortened by 4 bases and J by 1 base, with 18 bases between the two germline ends. The CDR3 nucleotides are TGTGCCAGCAGCCTTCCAGTGGGTAGCGGTGCCAAAAACATTCAGTACTTC. It specifies CASSLPVGSGAKNIQYF.

In DNA form, the CDR3 reads TGCGCCAGCAGCCAAGATAGGGGGGGACAGGGCTACTATGGCTACACCTTC. Amino acid sequence: CASSQDRGGQGYYGYTF. The chain uses TRBV4-3 and TRBJ1-2; 9 bases line up with TRBD1. The V gene's germline CDR1 is LGHNA and CDR2 YSLEER. V was pared by 0 bases and J by 3 bases, with 8 bases of the junction left unmatched. The CDR3 consists of 17 residues.

The V call is TRBV11-2, the J call TRBJ2-1; D gene uncertain. Per germline, CDR1 SGHAT and CDR2 FQNNGV. With 5 bases removed from V and 1 base from J, the gap between germline ends came to 12 bases. This CDR3 contains 15 residues. CDR3 nucleotides: TGTGCCAGCAGCCCCCCGGACGCATCCTACAATGAGCAGTTCTTC. Protein: CASSPPDASYNEQFF.

This clone was recorded a few times. The gene calls are TRBV7-9 and TRBJ2-7; D is tentatively TRBD1 or TRBD2 (5 bases each). Trimming removed 3 bases at V and 1 base at J, with 10 bases between. This CDR3 spans 14 amino acids. Germline CDR1 reads SEHNR; CDR2 reads FQNEAQ (reference sequence). The CDR3 is CASSFRDPSYEQYF. The CDR3 DNA follows: TGTGCCAGCAGCTTCCGGGACCCATCCTACGAGCAGTACTTC.

This chain joins TRBV7-2 and TRBJ2-1; D is unclear. The V gene lost 5 bases and the J gene lost 7 bases, with 9 bases spanning the gap. Germline V lookup: CDR1 SGHTA, CDR2 FQGNSA. The CDR3 is 12 residues long. The CDR3 DNA reads TGTGCCAGCAGCCTGGGCGCTAATGAGCAGTTCTTC. Its translation: CASSLGANEQFF.